The sample holds many counts of the clone carrying this T cell receptor (beta chain). Its antigen is still unknown. The sample is drawn from a study of neurological immune-mediated disorders. The starting material, 2 million PBMCs stored at -80 C, gave rise to the unsorted libraries. Findings of the study overall: The level of TCR clonal expansion was highest in patients with HTLV-1-associated myelopathy and lowest in multiple sclerosis, where it fell below the level seen in healthy controls. None of the CDR3 amino acid sequences found in expanded clones was shared across subjects. This suggests that the TCR-beta repertoires were private in all groups.

V was clipped by 6 bases and J by 7 bases; unmatched bases: 5. There are 15 residues in the CDR3. TCRdb reprocessed the 5' RACE reads with MiXCR, giving one entry per CDR3 protein. The sample lists about 55,000 distinct CDR3 sequences, roughly 4.3% seen once, with about 3.1% in the top ten. The genes are TRBV12-3 or TRBV12-4 and TRBJ2-1, with 14 bases aligning to TRBD2. What was sequenced was PBMCs. The receptor was derived from a man between 50 and 59 years old with multiple sclerosis. CDR3 protein: CASRGTSGSMNEQFF. In DNA, the CDR3 is TGTGCCAGCAGAGGGACTAGCGGGAGTATGAATGAGCAGTTCTTC.